This T cell receptor (beta chain) was sequenced in a study of blood T cells in healthy people across ages. The sample holds many counts of this clonotype. Primed by a sample-barcoded 5' primer and a J-beta primer mix, a second PCR proceeded for 7 to 11 cycles. Each CDR3 protein gets one entry after TCRdb re-called the 5' RACE reads with MiXCR. Among about 640,000 distinct CDR3 sequences listed, 25% to 35% were seen once. Sequencing input: blood. This TCR was sampled from a woman older than 75 in good health.

The DNA for the CDR3 is TGTGCCAGCAGCGTAGCAGGGACTTCATACGAGCAGTACTTC. This sequence encodes CASSVAGTSYEQYF. V usage is TRBV9 and J usage is TRBJ2-7, with D possibly being TRBD2 (6 bases). Trimming took off 0 bases at V and 4 bases at J, with 11 bases between the two ends. Germline values: CDR1 SGDLS, CDR2 YYNGEE. There are 14 residues in the CDR3.